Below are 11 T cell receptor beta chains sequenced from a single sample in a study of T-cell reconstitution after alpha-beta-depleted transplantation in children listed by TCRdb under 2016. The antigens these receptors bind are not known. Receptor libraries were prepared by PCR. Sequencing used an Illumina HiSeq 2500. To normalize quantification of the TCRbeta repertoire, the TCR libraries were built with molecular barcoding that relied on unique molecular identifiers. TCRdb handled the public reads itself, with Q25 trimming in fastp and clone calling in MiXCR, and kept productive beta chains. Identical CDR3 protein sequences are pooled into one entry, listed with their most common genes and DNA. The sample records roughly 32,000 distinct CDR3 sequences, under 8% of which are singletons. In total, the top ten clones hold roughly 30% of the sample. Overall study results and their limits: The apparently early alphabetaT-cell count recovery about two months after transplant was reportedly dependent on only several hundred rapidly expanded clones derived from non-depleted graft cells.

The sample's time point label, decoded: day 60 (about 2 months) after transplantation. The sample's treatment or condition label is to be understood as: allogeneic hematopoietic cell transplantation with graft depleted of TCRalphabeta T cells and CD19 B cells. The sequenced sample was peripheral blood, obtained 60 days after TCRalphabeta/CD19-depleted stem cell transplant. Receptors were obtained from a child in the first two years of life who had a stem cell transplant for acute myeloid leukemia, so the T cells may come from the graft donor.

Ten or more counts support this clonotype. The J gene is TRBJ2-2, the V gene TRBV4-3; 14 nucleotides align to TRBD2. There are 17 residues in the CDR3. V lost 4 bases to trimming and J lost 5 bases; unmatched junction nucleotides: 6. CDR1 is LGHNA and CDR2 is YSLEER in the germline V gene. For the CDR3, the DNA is TGCGCCAGCAGCCCGGGACTAGCGGGAGTTCGAACCGGGGAGCTGTTTTTT. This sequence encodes CASSPGLAGVRTGELFF.

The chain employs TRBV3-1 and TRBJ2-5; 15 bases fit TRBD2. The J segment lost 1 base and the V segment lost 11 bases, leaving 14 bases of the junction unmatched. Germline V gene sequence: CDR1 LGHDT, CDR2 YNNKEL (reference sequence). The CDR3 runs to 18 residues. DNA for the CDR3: TGTGCCTGCTGTTTTAGGACTAGCGGGGGGGTGGTCCAAGAGACCCAGTACTTC. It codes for CACCFRTSGGVVQETQYF.

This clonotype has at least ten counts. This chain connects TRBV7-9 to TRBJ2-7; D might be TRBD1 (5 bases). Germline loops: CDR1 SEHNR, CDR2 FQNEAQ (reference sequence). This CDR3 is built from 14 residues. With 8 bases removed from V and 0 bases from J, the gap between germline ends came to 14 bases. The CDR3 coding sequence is TGTGCCAGCTTACCCGGACATAACTCCTACGAGCAGTACTTC. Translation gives CASLPGHNSYEQYF.

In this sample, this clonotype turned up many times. CDR3 nucleotides: TGTGCCAGCAGCTTAGTGTGGACTAGCGGGGGGGCCGGAGGTACGCAGTATTTT. Translating it yields CASSLVWTSGGAGGTQYF. The chain links TRBV11-2 to TRBJ2-3; 15 bases agree with TRBD2. CDR3 length equals 18 residues. J lost 8 bases, V lost 1 base, and 10 bases had no gene match. The germline V gene has CDR1 SGHAT and CDR2 FQNNGV.

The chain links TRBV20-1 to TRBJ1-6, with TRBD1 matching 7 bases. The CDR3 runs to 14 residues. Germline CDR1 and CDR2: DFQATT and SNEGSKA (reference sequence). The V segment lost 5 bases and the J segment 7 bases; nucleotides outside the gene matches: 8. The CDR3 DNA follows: TGCAGTGCTCTCGGGGACAGCTTCAATTCACCCCTCCACTTT. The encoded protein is CSALGDSFNSPLHF.

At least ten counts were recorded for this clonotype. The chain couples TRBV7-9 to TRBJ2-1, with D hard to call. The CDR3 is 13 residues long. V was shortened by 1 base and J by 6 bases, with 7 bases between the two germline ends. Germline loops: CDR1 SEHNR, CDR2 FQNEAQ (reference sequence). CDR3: CASSLVLPNEQFF. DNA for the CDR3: TGTGCCAGCAGCTTAGTGTTACCCAATGAGCAGTTCTTC. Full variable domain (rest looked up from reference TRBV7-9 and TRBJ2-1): DTGVSQNPRHKITKRGQNVTFRCDPISEHNRLYWYRQTLGQGPEFLTYFQNEAQLEKSRLLSDRFSAERPKGSFSTLEIQRTEQGDSAMYLCASSLVLPNEQFFGPGTRLTVL.

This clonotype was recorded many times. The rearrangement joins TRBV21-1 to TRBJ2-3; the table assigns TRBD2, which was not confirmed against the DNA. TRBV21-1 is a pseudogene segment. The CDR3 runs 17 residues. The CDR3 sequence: CASSDRDSSPDTDTQYF. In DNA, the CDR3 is TGTGCCAGCAGCGATCGGGACTCTTCCCCCGACACAGATACGCAGTATTTT.

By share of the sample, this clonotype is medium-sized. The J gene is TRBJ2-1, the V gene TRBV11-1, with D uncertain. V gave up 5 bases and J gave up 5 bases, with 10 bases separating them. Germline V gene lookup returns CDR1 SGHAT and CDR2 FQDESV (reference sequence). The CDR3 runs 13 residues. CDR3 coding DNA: TGTGCCAGCAGCACGGACCGCAACAATGAGCAGTTCTTC. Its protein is CASSTDRNNEQFF.

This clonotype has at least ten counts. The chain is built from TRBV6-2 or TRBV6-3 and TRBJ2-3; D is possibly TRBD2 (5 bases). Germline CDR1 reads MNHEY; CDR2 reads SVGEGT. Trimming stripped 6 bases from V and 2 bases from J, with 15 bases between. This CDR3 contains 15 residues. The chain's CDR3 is CASSPRLLHTDTQYF. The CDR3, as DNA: TGTGCCAGCAGCCCGAGACTACTCCACACAGATACGCAGTATTTT.

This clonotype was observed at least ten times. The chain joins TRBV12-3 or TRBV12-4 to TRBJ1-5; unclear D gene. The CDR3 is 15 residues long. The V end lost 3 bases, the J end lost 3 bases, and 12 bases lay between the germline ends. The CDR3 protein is CASSFERALNQPQHF. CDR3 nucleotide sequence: TGTGCCAGCAGTTTTGAGAGGGCCCTCAATCAGCCCCAGCATTTT.

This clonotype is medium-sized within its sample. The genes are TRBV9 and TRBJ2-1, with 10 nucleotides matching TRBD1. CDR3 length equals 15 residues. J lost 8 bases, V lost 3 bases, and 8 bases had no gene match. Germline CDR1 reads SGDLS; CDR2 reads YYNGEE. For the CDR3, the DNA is TGTGCCAGCAGCGCCGGGACAGGGGTGGGGGATGAGCAGTTCTTC. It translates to CASSAGTGVGDEQFF.